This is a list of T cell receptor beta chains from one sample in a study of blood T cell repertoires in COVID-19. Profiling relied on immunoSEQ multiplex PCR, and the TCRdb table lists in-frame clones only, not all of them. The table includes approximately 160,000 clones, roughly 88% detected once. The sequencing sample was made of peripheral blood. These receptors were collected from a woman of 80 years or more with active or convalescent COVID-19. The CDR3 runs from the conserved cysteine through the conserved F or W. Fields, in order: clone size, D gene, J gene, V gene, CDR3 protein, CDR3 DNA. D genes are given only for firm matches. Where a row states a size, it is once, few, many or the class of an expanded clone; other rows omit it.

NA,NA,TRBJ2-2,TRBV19,CASSIAARANTGELFF,TGTGCCAGTAGTATCGCTGCGCGTGCGAACACCGGGGAGCTGTTTTTT
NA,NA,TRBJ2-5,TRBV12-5,CASGRQALETQYF,TGTGCTAGTGGCAGACAGGCTTTGGAGACCCAGTACTTC
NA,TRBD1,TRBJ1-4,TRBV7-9,CASSPLRTGSNEKLFF,TGTGCCAGCAGCCCCCTTAGGACAGGGTCTAATGAAAAACTGTTTTTT
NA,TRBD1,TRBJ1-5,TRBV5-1,CASSAGTGAGQPQHF,TGCGCCAGCAGCGCCGGGACAGGCGCGGGTCAGCCCCAGCATTTT
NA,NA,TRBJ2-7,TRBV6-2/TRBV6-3,CASSTPILPYEQYF,TGTGCCAGCAGTACCCCTATTCTGCCCTACGAGCAGTACTTC
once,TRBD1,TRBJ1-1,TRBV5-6,CASSLGQGVMNTEAFF,TGTGCCAGCAGCTTGGGGCAGGGGGTGATGAACACTGAAGCTTTCTTT
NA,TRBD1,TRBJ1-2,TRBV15,CATSRGGQGNYGYTF,TGTGCCACCAGCAGGGGGGGACAGGGGAACTATGGCTACACCTTC
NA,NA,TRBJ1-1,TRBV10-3,CAIRGFQGGAEAFF,TGTGCCATCAGGGGATTTCAAGGGGGAGCTGAAGCTTTCTTT
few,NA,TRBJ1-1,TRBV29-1,CSSGRGLSTEAFF,TGCAGCTCCGGCCGGGGGTTGAGTACTGAAGCTTTCTTT
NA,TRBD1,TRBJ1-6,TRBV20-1,CSASFGTGLHF,TGCAGTGCTAGTTTCGGGACAGGGCTCCACTTT
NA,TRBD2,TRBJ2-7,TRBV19,CASSIGGGGAYEQYF,TGTGCCAGTAGTATTGGCGGGGGTGGCGCCTACGAGCAGTACTTC
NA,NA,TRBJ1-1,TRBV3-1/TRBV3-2,CASSQVGNTEAFF,TGTGCCAGCAGCCAAGTGGGCAACACTGAAGCTTTCTTT
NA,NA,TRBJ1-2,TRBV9,CASSADRMKNGYTF,TGTGCCAGCAGCGCCGACAGGATGAAAAATGGCTACACCTTC
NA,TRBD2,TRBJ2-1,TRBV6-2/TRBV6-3,CASSVGGGRYNEQFF,TGTGCCAGCAGTGTCGGCGGGGGGCGGTACAATGAGCAGTTCTTC
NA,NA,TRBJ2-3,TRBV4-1,CASRDIRGKTSTDTQYF,TGCGCCAGCCGAGATATACGTGGTAAGACTAGCACAGATACGCAGTATTTT
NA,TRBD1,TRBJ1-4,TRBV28,CASSSPGTGGPTNEKLFF,TGTGCCAGCAGTTCTCCCGGGACAGGGGGCCCCACTAATGAAAAACTGTTTTTT
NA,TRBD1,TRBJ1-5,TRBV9,CASSVSGQGNQPQHF,TGTGCCAGCAGCGTCTCAGGACAGGGCAATCAGCCCCAGCATTTT